One sample yielded the 15 T cell receptor beta chains listed below, sequenced in a study of a mutant IDH1 vaccine in newly diagnosed glioma. Described time point: baseline, week 1 (first vaccination visit). The sample's treatment: pre-vaccination baseline after standard-of-care therapy. The method was immunoSEQ multiplex PCR; TCRdb's version includes in-frame clones alone and lacks a portion of them. The sample lists tens of thousands of clones, about nine tenths occurring once. This specimen was PBMCs, taken from a glioma patient treated with radiotherapy, temozolomide or both. Receptors were obtained from a man aged 18 to 35 with glioma.

The chain carries TRBV28 and TRBJ1-4, with no clear D. The CDR3 is 13 amino acids. V dropped 4 bases and J dropped 8 bases, with 11 bases sitting between them. Germline CDR1 and CDR2: MDHEN and SYDVKM. The CDR3 spells CASSSGSNEKLFF. The CDR3 nucleotides are TGTGCCAGCAGTTCGGGCAGTAACGAAAAACTGTTTTTT.

This sequence joins TRBV30 and TRBJ2-1; weak D call: TRBD1 (5 bases). In germline, CDR1 is GTSNPN, CDR2 SVGIG (reference sequence). The CDR3 has 15 amino acids. V gave up 3 bases and J gave up 0 bases, with 12 bases separating them. For the CDR3, the DNA is TGTGCCTGGAGGGAGAAGGGGATCTCCTACAATGAGCAGTTCTTC. The encoded protein is CAWREKGISYNEQFF.

V usage is TRBV6-5 and J usage is TRBJ2-3; TRBD2 aligns across 7 bases. The CDR3 length is 14 residues. CDR1 MNHEY and CDR2 SVGAGI come from the germline V gene. V trimming: 5 bases; J trimming: 0 bases; junction bases outside the gene matches: 2. The CDR3 protein is CASSLGGSTDTQYF. The DNA of the CDR3 is TGTGCCAGCAGTCTCGGGGGGAGCACAGATACGCAGTATTTT.

This clone was seen a handful of times. The chain combines TRBV28 with TRBJ2-3; no reliable D call. The germline V gene has CDR1 MDHEN and CDR2 SYDVKM. This CDR3 region has 13 residues. Trimming left V 6 bases short and J 2 bases short, with 9 bases between. The CDR3: CASRARLTDTQYF. The CDR3 region has the DNA TGTGCCAGCAGAGCAAGACTCACAGATACGCAGTATTTT.

The V and J genes are TRBV5-3 and TRBJ1-2, with D hard to call. TRBV5-3 is an ORF; its function is uncertain. The CDR3 totals 12 residues. The V gene lost 3 bases and the J gene lost 3 bases, with 6 bases spanning the gap. The CDR3 protein is CARSSEDYGYTF. The DNA of the CDR3 is TGTGCCAGAAGCTCTGAAGACTATGGCTACACCTTC.

The chain is built from TRBV19 and TRBJ1-5; no clear D gene. This CDR3 contains 15 residues. V lost 4 bases to trimming and J lost 5 bases, with 15 bases between them. CDR1 and CDR2 from the germline V gene are LNHDA and SQIVND (reference sequence). The CDR3 protein is CASSTPGISYQPQHF. CDR3 nucleotide sequence: TGTGCCAGTAGTACCCCGGGGATTTCGTATCAGCCCCAGCATTTT.

The V gene is TRBV4-1, the J gene TRBJ2-7; 9 positions agree with TRBD1. The CDR3 sequence is 16 residues long. Trimming cost V 6 bases and J 0 bases; bases outside gene matches: 9. Germline assignment: CDR1 MGHRA and CDR2 YSYEKL. The CDR3 DNA sequence: TGCGCCAGCAGGGTCGCCGGGACAGGGAGCTCCTACGAGCAGTACTTC. Its protein product is CASRVAGTGSSYEQYF.

The CDR3 protein is CASSQVEGSTEAFF. DNA for the CDR3: TGCGCCAGCAGCCAAGTGGAGGGAAGCACTGAAGCTTTCTTT. The genes are TRBV4-1 and TRBJ1-1; the D is unclear. The CDR3 consists of 14 residues. V lost 1 base to trimming and J lost 4 bases, with 10 bases between them. The germline V gene encodes CDR1 MGHRA and CDR2 YSYEKL.

The chain combines TRBV7-9 with TRBJ1-4, with 7 nucleotides matching TRBD1. With V trimmed by 2 bases and J by 6 bases, 3 bases remained unmatched. CDR1 and CDR2 from the germline V gene are SEHNR and FQNEAQ (reference sequence). The CDR3 consists of 14 residues. Here the CDR3 DNA reads TGTGCCAGCAGCTTAACAGGGGAGGATGAAAAACTGTTTTTT. It is translated as CASSLTGEDEKLFF.

The chain couples TRBV19 to TRBJ2-2; maybe TRBD1 (5 bases). V was clipped by 5 bases and J by 6 bases, with 16 bases between them. This CDR3 is built from 15 residues. CDR1 is LNHDA and CDR2 is SQIVND in the germline V gene (reference sequence). For the CDR3, the DNA is TGTGCCAGTAGTCCTGGGGCAGTACGGTCCGGGGAGCTGTTTTTT. Translation: CASSPGAVRSGELFF.

CDR3 protein: CASSPGQGLGNTIYF. The CDR3 DNA reads as TGTGCCAGTAGTCCCGGACAGGGCCTTGGAAACACCATATATTTT. The chain uses TRBV19 and TRBJ1-3; TRBD1 matches at 8 bases. The CDR3 totals 15 residues. V was pared by 5 bases and J by 3 bases, with 6 bases of the junction left unmatched. Germline V CDR1 and CDR2: LNHDA, SQIVND (reference sequence). The whole variable domain, remainder taken from reference TRBV19 and TRBJ1-3, is DGGITQSPKYLFRKEGQNVTLSCEQNLNHDAMYWYRQDPGQGLRLIYYSQIVNDFQKGDIAEGYSVSREKKESFPLTVTSAQKNPTAFYLCASSPGQGLGNTIYFGEGSWLTVV.

This chain joins TRBV7-8 and TRBJ1-5; D is ambiguous. The CDR3 is 17 amino acids. Germline CDR1 is SGHVS and CDR2 is FQNEAQ. The ends were cut back, 1 base at V and 4 bases at J, with 17 bases in the middle. CDR3 residues: CASSLGETYGPNQPQHF. As DNA, the CDR3 is TGTGCCAGCAGCTTAGGGGAGACATACGGCCCGAATCAGCCCCAGCATTTT.

In nucleotides, the CDR3 is TGTGCCAGCAGCTTAGGGCAGGGGGCTTACGAGCAGTACTTC. Its translation is CASSLGQGAYEQYF. The chain carries TRBV11-2 and TRBJ2-7; 8 bases are shared with TRBD1. J gave up 4 bases and V 1 base, and 3 bases lay outside the gene matches. The CDR3 contains 14 residues. From germline, CDR1 is SGHAT and CDR2 FQNNGV.

The CDR3 bases are TGTGCCAGCAGGGCGGGCTATGGCTACACCTTC. Residues: CASRAGYGYTF. The rearrangement uses TRBV11-2 and TRBJ1-2, with D uncertain. Trimming took 6 bases from V and 4 from J, leaving 6 bases between them. The germline gives CDR1 SGHAT, CDR2 FQNNGV. This CDR3 comprises 11 residues. Variable domain in full (rest from reference TRBV11-2 and TRBJ1-2): EAGVAQSPRYKIIEKRQSVAFWCNPISGHATLYWYQQILGQGPKLLIQFQNNGVVDDSQLPKDRFSAERLKGVDSTLKIQPAKLEDSAVYLCASRAGYGYTFGSGTRLTVV.

This rearrangement joins TRBV18 to TRBJ1-3; 8 bases are shared with TRBD1. Trimming took 3 bases from V and 1 from J; bases not matched to a gene: 5. Germline V gives CDR1 KGHSH, CDR2 LQKENI. The CDR3 has 16 residues. The CDR3 DNA reads as TGTGCCAGCTCACCGCAGACAGGGGTTTCTGGAAACACCATATATTTT. This codes for CASSPQTGVSGNTIYF.